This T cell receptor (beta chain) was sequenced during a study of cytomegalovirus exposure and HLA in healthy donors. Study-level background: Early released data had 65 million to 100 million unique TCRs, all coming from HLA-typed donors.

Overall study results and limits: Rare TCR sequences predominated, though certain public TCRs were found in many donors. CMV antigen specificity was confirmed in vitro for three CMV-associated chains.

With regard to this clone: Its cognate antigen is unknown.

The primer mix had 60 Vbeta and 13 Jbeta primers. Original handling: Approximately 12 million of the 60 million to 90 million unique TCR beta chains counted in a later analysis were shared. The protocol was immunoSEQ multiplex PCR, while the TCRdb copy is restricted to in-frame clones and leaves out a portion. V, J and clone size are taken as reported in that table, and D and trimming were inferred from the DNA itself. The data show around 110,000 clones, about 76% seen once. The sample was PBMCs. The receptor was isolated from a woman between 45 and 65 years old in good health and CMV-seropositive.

The CDR3 loop is CASSLPGSYGYTF. The CDR3 DNA sequence: TGTGCCAGCAGTTTACCAGGGTCCTATGGCTACACCTTC. V usage is TRBV28 and J usage is TRBJ1-2; D might be TRBD1 (5 bases). The V end lost 2 bases, the J end lost 4 bases, and 8 bases lay between the germline ends. Per germline, CDR1 MDHEN and CDR2 SYDVKM. CDR3 length: 13 amino acids.